What follows are 21 T cell receptor beta chains derived from one specimen sequenced in a study of regulatory T cells in long-lasting Graves disease. With iRepertoire HTBI primers and Arm-PCR of CDR3 regions, TCR beta libraries were built. TCRdb reanalysed the multiplex PCR reads using MiXCR and keeps one entry per CDR3 protein. There are 420,000 or so distinct CDR3 sequences in the sample; 16% occur only once, and approximately 22% lies in the top ten. Time point in this sample: newly diagnosed GD, antithyroid drugs for less than 3 months. Construction of the TCR library relied on RNA isolated from PBMCs. The same sample was also studied in work on T cells in Graves' hyperthyroidism and ophthalmopathy.

The sample was peripheral blood mononuclear cells (PBMCs), taken at new diagnosis, from a patient treated with antithyroid drugs. All receptors come from a woman aged 18-35 years with Graves disease.

This clonotype has more than one count but fewer than ten. The rearrangement uses TRBV20-1 and TRBJ1-5, with no clear D. Germline lookup yields CDR1 DFQATT and CDR2 SNEGSKA (reference sequence). V was cut by 3 bases and J by 6 bases, with 12 bases left in between. The CDR3 is 13 residues long. The CDR3 nucleotides are TGCAGTGCTAGTTCGACGAAGAGTCAGCCCCAGCATTTT. It specifies CSASSTKSQPQHF.

This clonotype appeared a single time. One junction end disagrees with the germline gene, perhaps due to a read error. The chain combines TRBV5-1 with TRBJ2-1; 7 positions agree with TRBD1. The CDR3 is made up of 15 amino acids. The V gene's germline CDR1 is SGHRS and CDR2 YFSETQ. The CDR3 sequence: CASNLWDRRANEQFF. The CDR3 DNA is TGTGCCAGCAACCTCTGGGACAGAAGGGCTAATGAGCAGTTCTTC.

Many counts were recorded for this clonotype. The chain joins TRBV11-2 to TRBJ2-3; 11 bases line up with TRBD2. Germline loops: CDR1 SGHAT, CDR2 FQNNGV. The CDR3 length is 17 residues. V was pared by 5 bases and J by 6 bases, with 13 bases of the junction left unmatched. The chain's CDR3 is CASSPRHVTSGTDTQYF. The CDR3, as DNA: TGTGCCAGCAGCCCAAGACATGTGACTAGCGGGACGGATACGCAGTATTTT.

This clonotype was seen at least ten times. CDR3 amino acids: CASSVAGAPYNEQFF. The CDR3 DNA sequence: TGTGCCAGCAGCGTAGCTGGGGCCCCCTACAATGAGCAGTTCTTC. This rearrangement joins TRBV9 to TRBJ2-1, with TRBD1 as a possible D gene (5 bases). Germline values: CDR1 SGDLS, CDR2 YYNGEE. The germline V and J ends were trimmed by 0 bases and 2 bases, with 9 bases remaining between them. This CDR3 spans 15 amino acids.

V and J are TRBV20-1 and TRBJ2-7, with TRBD2 matching over 8 bases. Looked up from germline, CDR1 is DFQATT and CDR2 is SNEGSKA (reference sequence). After removal of 6 bases from V and 3 bases from J, the junction contained 16 bases not matched to a gene. CDR3 length: 16 amino acids. The CDR3 region is CSAPGMAGGTYYEQYF. CDR3 coding DNA: TGCAGTGCCCCCGGGATGGCGGGAGGTACCTACTACGAGCAGTACTTC.

This clonotype was counted ten times or more. This chain connects TRBV6-1 to TRBJ2-7; no definite D call. This CDR3 spans 12 amino acids. Trimming removed 7 bases at V and 2 bases at J, with 9 bases between. Germline V gene data show CDR1 as MNHNS and CDR2 as SASEGT. DNA for the CDR3: TGTGCCAGCACGCGCGGCGCCTACGAGCAGTACTTC. This translates into CASTRGAYEQYF.

This clonotype appeared many times. The chain couples TRBV28 to TRBJ2-2; no definite D call. The length of the CDR3 is 12 residues. The V end was cut by 8 bases, the J end by 7 bases, with 11 bases between. The germline gives CDR1 MDHEN, CDR2 SYDVKM. The CDR3 here is CASSLVGGELFF. CDR3 nucleotides: TGTGCCAGCTCGTTGGTTGGCGGGGAGCTGTTTTTT.

This clonotype has ten or more counts. The chain links TRBV30 to TRBJ2-1; D gene uncertain. The germline gives CDR1 GTSNPN, CDR2 SVGIG (reference sequence). V lost 0 bases, J lost 3 bases, and 6 bases lay in between. The CDR3 totals 13 residues. In nucleotides, the CDR3 is TGTGCCTGGAGTGTTGAAAACTACAATGAGCAGTTCTTC. Translating it yields CAWSVENYNEQFF.

This clonotype was detected a few times. The rearrangement uses TRBV25-1 and TRBJ1-5; no definite D call. The CDR3 has 14 amino acids. Germline loops: CDR1 MGHDK, CDR2 SYGVNS. V was shortened by 6 bases and J by 3 bases, with 12 bases between the two germline ends. For the CDR3, the DNA is TGTGCCAGCAGGAAAAGGACGGACAATCAGCCCCAGCATTTT. Encoded protein: CASRKRTDNQPQHF.

This clonotype was seen repeatedly, ten times or more. The chain recombines TRBV12-3 or TRBV12-4 with TRBJ2-5; 15 bases fit TRBD2. V shed 5 bases and J 2 bases; nucleotides not matched to a gene: 9. CDR3 length equals 18 residues. CDR3 protein: CASSPGLAGGPEQETQYF. The CDR3 DNA sequence: TGTGCCAGCAGTCCCGGACTAGCGGGAGGGCCTGAGCAAGAGACCCAGTACTTC.

This clonotype occurred a few times. This may stem from a read error, because a much larger clone lies one nucleotide away. V and J are TRBV6-2 or TRBV6-3 and TRBJ1-5; TRBD1 might be the D (6 bases). Per germline, CDR1 MNHEY and CDR2 SVGEGT. The CDR3 totals 19 residues. Deletions cut 6 bases from V and 0 bases from J, with 24 bases between. CDR3 sequence: CASSPLPGTTENSNQPQHF. DNA for the CDR3: TGTGCCAGCAGCCCTCTCCCCGGGACAACAGAGAATAGCAATCAGCCCCAGCATTTT.

This clonotype was recorded many times. This sequence joins TRBV7-9 and TRBJ2-1; 9 bases match TRBD2. The V gene's germline CDR1 is SEHNR and CDR2 FQNEAQ (reference sequence). This CDR3 contains 14 residues. V lost 8 bases, J lost 1 base, and 3 bases stayed unmatched. The CDR3 nucleotides read TGTGCCAGCGGCGGGAGGGCTTCCTACAATGAGCAGTTCTTC. It translates to CASGGRASYNEQFF.

There are many counts of this clonotype. V gene TRBV20-1 combines with J gene TRBJ2-3; D possibly corresponds to TRBD2 (6 bases). Germline CDR1 and CDR2: DFQATT and SNEGSKA (reference sequence). CDR3 length equals 13 residues. V gave up 4 bases and J gave up 3 bases, with 11 bases separating them. The CDR3 protein is CSAKAGATDTQYF. As DNA, the CDR3 is TGCAGTGCTAAAGCGGGTGCAACAGATACGCAGTATTTT.

V usage is TRBV6-1 and J usage is TRBJ2-3; 12 bases are shared with TRBD2. Germline V gene data show CDR1 as MNHNS and CDR2 as SASEGT. V dropped 4 bases and J dropped 4; count of bases not matched to a gene: 3. The CDR3 extends over 15 amino acids. The CDR3 reads CASSGTSGIADTQYF. As DNA, the CDR3 is TGTGCCAGCAGTGGGACTAGCGGGATTGCAGATACGCAGTATTTT.

This chain connects TRBV11-1 to TRBJ1-6; D remains unclear. The CDR3 is 15 amino acids. Germline lookup yields CDR1 SGHAT and CDR2 FQDESV (reference sequence). Deletions cut 2 bases from V and 14 bases from J, with 19 bases between. Here the CDR3 reads CASSLSDSPSSSLHF. Here the CDR3 DNA reads TGTGCCAGCAGCTTATCGGACTCCCCGAGCTCATCCCTCCACTTT.

The rearrangement uses TRBV9 and TRBJ1-5, with TRBD1 identical over 8 bases. The CDR3 covers 15 residues. V lost 4 bases and J lost 5; bases outside the gene matches: 8. Germline-derived CDR1 and CDR2 are SGDLS and YYNGEE. The chain's CDR3 is CASSFSTGEDQPQHF. CDR3 bases: TGTGCCAGCAGCTTCTCGACAGGGGAGGATCAGCCCCAGCATTTT.

This clonotype was observed a few times. A read error may explain this, as a much larger clone is one base away. The rearrangement uses TRBV20-1 and TRBJ2-1, with TRBD1 matching 7 bases. The J call may be incorrect, as the DNA end agrees better with TRBJ2-5. The CDR3 loop spans 16 amino acids. The germline CDR1 and CDR2 sequences are DFQATT and SNEGSKA (reference sequence). The CDR3 region has the DNA TGCAGTGCTCAAGCACGACAGGGCGCCCGGACAGAGGCCCAGTACTTC. Amino acids: CSAQARQGARTEAQYF.

This clonotype was recorded many times. The chain carries TRBV7-2 and TRBJ2-3; D might be TRBD2 (6 bases). Germline values: CDR1 SGHTA, CDR2 FQGNSA. The V end lost 4 bases, the J end lost 3 bases, and 11 bases lay between the germline ends. CDR3 length: 14 residues. For the CDR3, the DNA is TGTGCCAGCAGCTCGCTTAGCGGAACAGATACGCAGTATTTT. Protein sequence: CASSSLSGTDTQYF.

In this sample, this clonotype turned up a few times. Possible read error: a much larger clone is one base away. V gene TRBV20-1 combines with J gene TRBJ2-4; maybe TRBD1 (6 bases). CDR1 is DFQATT and CDR2 is SNEGSKA in the germline V gene (reference sequence). The CDR3 sequence is 14 residues long. V was cut by 4 bases and J by 9 bases, with 19 bases left in between. The CDR3 bases are TGCAGTGCTACGCTGGACGCAAGAGGGGGCATTCAGTACTTC. Its translation is CSATLDARGGIQYF.

This clonotype occurred a few times. V gene TRBV14 combines with J gene TRBJ2-7; D is unresolved. V was shortened by 2 bases and J by 2 bases, with 13 bases between the two germline ends. CDR1 and CDR2 (germline): SGHDN, FVKESK. The CDR3 length is 15 residues. In DNA, the CDR3 is TGTGCCAGCAGCCAAAGGCCGGCATTAACCTACGAGCAGTACTTC. This gives the protein CASSQRPALTYEQYF.

This clonotype was seen more than once but under ten times. The chain recombines TRBV5-4 with TRBJ2-1, with TRBD2 identical over 9 bases. This CDR3 is 15 amino acids long. Per germline, CDR1 SGHNT and CDR2 YYREEE (reference sequence). V gave up 6 bases and J gave up 4 bases; unmatched junction bases: 8. The CDR3 spells CASTSPSGRYNEQFF. CDR3 sequence (DNA): TGTGCCAGCACCTCCCCCAGCGGGAGGTACAATGAGCAGTTCTTC.